This T cell receptor beta chain was identified during a study of CD8+CD57+ T cells in acquired aplastic anemia. Study-wide context: The mean DNA yield obtained from sorted CD4+ and CD8+ cells came to approximately 3 ug.

According to the study, genomic DNA was the template for TCR beta VDJ and CDR3 profiling. TCRdb re-called the reads through MiXCR, storing one row per CDR3 protein. The sample includes about 170,000 distinct CDR3 sequences, 60% to 70% seen only once; the top ten take under 50%. The CDR3 length is 14 residues. The V segment lost 6 bases and the J segment 0 bases; nucleotides outside the gene matches: 5. CDR1 is SQVTM, CDR2 ANQGSEA, per germline. The receptor comes from a human donor in good health. The sequencing sample was made of sorted CD4+, CD8+, or CD8+CD57+ T cells (not recorded which) from PBMCs. The chain has TRBV29-1 and TRBJ1-3; 7 nucleotides agree with TRBD1. CDR3 DNA sequence: TGCAGCGTGGGGGACAGCAACTCTGGAAACACCATATATTTT. This encodes CSVGDSNSGNTIYF. Looking up the rest from reference TRBV29-1 and TRBJ1-3 gives the full variable domain: SAVISQKPSRDICQRGTSLTIQCQVDSQVTMMFWYRQQPGQSLTLIATANQGSEATYESGFVIDKFPISRPNLTFSTLTVSNMSPEDSSIYLCSVGDSNSGNTIYFGEGSWLTVV.